Each of the 15 T cell receptor beta chains below was sequenced from the same sample in a study of T-cell memory formation after mild COVID-19. In TCRdb, the 5' RACE reads were re-called with MiXCR into one record per CDR3 protein. The sample includes tens of thousands of distinct CDR3 sequences, roughly 7.5% of them seen just once. Sequenced: PBMCs or a T cell subset sorted from them (not recorded which). These receptor sequences come from a young man who had mild COVID-19 (a few samples of this study predate the infection). Cell type and time point are not known.

This clonotype has at least ten counts. V is TRBV12-3 or TRBV12-4 and J is TRBJ1-6; D is undetermined. The CDR3 length is 15 residues. V was pared by 6 bases and J by 7 bases, with 16 bases between. CDR3 sequence (DNA): TGTGCCAGCAGCTTGACCCCTGGGGAGAATTCACCCCTCCACTTT. Amino acid sequence: CASSLTPGENSPLHF.

This clonotype was found many times. This chain links TRBV14 with TRBJ1-1; 7 positions agree with TRBD1. The CDR3 is 15 residues long. The V gene's germline CDR1 is SGHDN and CDR2 FVKESK. J was trimmed by 1 base and V by 5 bases; bases with no gene match: 7. CDR3 residues: CASSDYRGANTEAFF. For the CDR3, the DNA is TGTGCCAGCAGCGACTACAGGGGCGCGAACACTGAAGCTTTCTTT.

This clonotype has a count of ten or more. The chain couples TRBV6-1 to TRBJ2-5, with 9 bases that match TRBD1. J gave up 2 bases and V 6 bases, and 4 bases lay outside the gene matches. From germline, CDR1 is MNHNS and CDR2 SASEGT. The CDR3 is 14 residues long. DNA of the CDR3: TGTGCCAGCAGCCTAGACAGGGGGCAAGAGACCCAGTACTTC. Residues: CASSLDRGQETQYF.

In this sample, this clonotype turned up many times. The V call is TRBV29-1, the J call TRBJ1-1, with 11 bases identical to TRBD1. In germline, CDR1 is SQVTM, CDR2 ANQGSEA. J was trimmed by 0 bases and V by 7 bases; bases with no gene match: 7. The CDR3 covers 15 residues. The CDR3 nucleotides are TGCAGCGGGACAGGGGGCTGGGGTATGAACACTGAAGCTTTCTTT. Protein: CSGTGGWGMNTEAFF.

This clonotype has at least ten counts. V and J are TRBV7-6 and TRBJ2-7; 9 bases are a match to TRBD1. CDR3 length: 16 residues. With V trimmed by 4 bases and J by 0 bases, 7 bases remained unmatched. CDR1 and CDR2 from the germline V gene are SGHVS and FNYEAQ. In DNA, the CDR3 is TGTGCCAGCAGCTCTAACAGGGGGCGGGGCTCCTACGAGCAGTACTTC. Amino acid sequence: CASSSNRGRGSYEQYF.

In this sample, this clonotype turned up many times. The rearrangement links TRBV10-3 to TRBJ2-1; either TRBD1 or TRBD2 may fit D (5 bases each). Germline loops: CDR1 ENHRY, CDR2 SYGVKD. The CDR3 extends over 16 amino acids. Trimming left V 6 bases short and J 3 bases short, with 18 bases between. The CDR3 region has the DNA TGTGCCATCAGCAGCCGGGGCCGCTCCCTCTACAATGAGCAGTTCTTC. It encodes CAISSRGRSLYNEQFF.

In nucleotides, the CDR3 is TGTGCCAGCAGCTTAGGACAGGGGGAACAGCCCCAGCATTTT. Translating gives CASSLGQGEQPQHF. The gene calls are TRBV7-2 and TRBJ1-5; 9 bases line up with TRBD1. CDR1 and CDR2 (germline): SGHTA, FQGNSA. V shed 1 base, J shed 7 bases, and the junction held 2 bases outside the gene matches. The CDR3 is 14 amino acids.

In its sample, this clonotype was seen many times. This rearrangement joins TRBV7-2 to TRBJ2-1; 10 bases match TRBD2. The CDR3 is 14 amino acids. Germline CDR1 reads SGHTA; CDR2 reads FQGNSA. The J segment lost 9 bases and the V segment lost 4 bases, leaving 6 bases of the junction unmatched. The CDR3 region is CASSSRRTSGEQFF. In nucleotides, the CDR3 is TGTGCCAGCAGCTCGCGGCGGACTAGCGGTGAGCAGTTCTTC. Full variable domain (rest looked up from reference TRBV7-2 and TRBJ2-1): GAGVSQSPSNKVTEKGKDVELRCDPISGHTALYWYRQSLGQGLEFLIYFQGNSAPDKSGLPSDRFSAERTGGSVSTLTIQRTQQEDSAVYLCASSSRRTSGEQFFGPGTRLTVL.

The sample holds many counts of this clonotype. J is TRBJ2-1 and V is TRBV7-6, with 8 bases aligning to TRBD2. Germline values: CDR1 SGHVS, CDR2 FNYEAQ. The CDR3 spans 16 residues. Trimming removed 1 base from V and 4 bases from J; junction bases left unmatched: 6. CDR3 in DNA: TGTGCCAGCAGCTTAGACCGAGCGGGGGCTTACAATGAGCAGTTCTTC. This codes for CASSLDRAGAYNEQFF.

This clonotype was detected ten times or more. V and J are TRBV12-3 or TRBV12-4 and TRBJ1-5; possibly TRBD1 for D (6 bases). The CDR3 has 18 residues. V lost 4 bases to trimming and J lost 1 base, with 20 bases between them. CDR3 nucleotide sequence: TGTGCCAGCAGTTCCAGGGGTCTCAGTGCGGTGAGCAATCAGCCCCAGCATTTT. Its translation: CASSSRGLSAVSNQPQHF.

Ten or more counts support this clonotype. The gene calls are TRBV4-3 and TRBJ2-5; 10 bases are a match to TRBD2. The germline V gene encodes CDR1 LGHNA and CDR2 YSLEER. CDR3 length equals 16 residues. Unmatched junction bases numbered 6, after V lost 1 base and J lost 4 bases. CDR3 sequence reads: CASSQGVAGGGETQYF. The CDR3 DNA sequence: TGCGCCAGCAGCCAAGGAGTAGCGGGGGGCGGAGAGACCCAGTACTTC.

This clonotype was recorded at least ten times. The chain couples TRBV7-3 to TRBJ2-3; tentatively, D is TRBD2 (6 bases). Germline values: CDR1 SGHTA, CDR2 FQGTGA. V was pared by 3 bases and J by 0 bases, with 16 bases between. The CDR3 consists of 17 residues. CDR3 sequence (DNA): TGTGCCAGCAGCTTCCCAAGTAGCGGACGCAGCACAGATACGCAGTATTTT. Residues: CASSFPSSGRSTDTQYF. The full variable domain, with the rest looked up from reference TRBV7-3 and TRBJ2-3, is GAGVSQTPSNKVTEKGKYVELRCDPISGHTALYWYRQSLGQGPEFLIYFQGTGAADDSGLPNDRFFAVRPEGSVSTLKIQRTERGDSAVYLCASSFPSSGRSTDTQYFGPGTRLTVL.

The sample holds many counts of this clonotype. This rearrangement joins TRBV5-1 to TRBJ2-3; 13 bases line up with TRBD2. Germline CDR1 reads SGHRS; CDR2 reads YFSETQ. The length of the CDR3 is 16 residues. V shed 1 base and J 8 bases; nucleotides not matched to a gene: 7. CDR3 residues: CASSLYTSGGAITQYF. The CDR3 DNA is TGCGCCAGCAGCTTGTATACTAGCGGGGGGGCAATTACGCAGTATTTT.

The gene calls are TRBV6-2 or TRBV6-3 and TRBJ1-5, with 8 bases lining up with TRBD1. Per germline, CDR1 MNHEY and CDR2 SVGEGT. This CDR3 is built from 13 residues. Trimming took 4 bases from V and 6 from J; bases not matched to a gene: 2. The CDR3 DNA is TGTGCCAGCAGTTGGACAGGGCTTCAGCCCCAGCATTTT. Translated, it gives CASSWTGLQPQHF.

This clonotype was seen once. Just one base apart from a much larger clone, this may be a read error. The DNA of the CDR3 is TGTGCCACCAGCAGAGTTGCGGAAGAGACCAAGTACTTC. It encodes CATSRVAEETKYF. The V call is TRBV15, the J call TRBJ2-5, with D hard to call. Germline CDR1 is LNHNV and CDR2 is YYDKDF (reference sequence). This CDR3 region has 13 residues.